This is a list of T cell receptor beta chains from one sample in a study of T-cell memory formation after mild COVID-19. In TCRdb, the 5' RACE reads were re-called with MiXCR into one record per CDR3 protein. The top ten clones hold around 12% of a sample with about 470,000 distinct CDR3 sequences, more than 20% of them seen once. The specimen sequenced was PBMCs or a T cell subset sorted from them (not recorded which). The receptors shown here come from an adult woman who had mild COVID-19 (a few samples of this study predate the infection). Cell type and time point are not known. Each CDR3 is given with its conserved first and last residue. Each record gives: V gene, clone size, J gene, D gene, CDR3 protein, CDR3 DNA. D genes are given only for firm matches. Clone size appears in some rows only: once, few, many, or a class for an expanded clone.

>TRBV7-9|-|TRBJ2-3|-
CASSPPHGDSTDTQYF
TGTGCCAGCAGCCCCCCGCACGGAGATTCCACAGATACGCAGTATTTT
>TRBV29-1|few|TRBJ2-7|-
CSVVADTYEQYF
TGCAGCGTCGTAGCGGATACTTACGAGCAGTACTTC
>TRBV3-1|few|TRBJ1-2|TRBD1
CASSQDSGTGSFFGYTF
TGTGCCAGCAGCCAAGATTCGGGGACAGGGTCATTTTTTGGCTACACCTTC
>TRBV6-6|-|TRBJ2-7|-
CASSHNRGRSPEQYF
TGTGCCAGCAGTCACAACCGGGGACGGTCCCCCGAGCAGTACTTC
>TRBV18|-|TRBJ2-7|TRBD1
CASSPLRQGVDEQYF
TGTGCCAGCTCACCGTTACGGCAGGGGGTGGACGAGCAGTACTTC
>TRBV5-1|many|TRBJ2-1|TRBD2
CASSSPTSGWEVDEQFF
TGCGCCAGCAGTTCACCTACTAGCGGATGGGAGGTGGATGAGCAGTTCTTC
>TRBV9|-|TRBJ2-3|-
CASSVGVTPNTDTQYF
TGTGCCAGCAGCGTAGGGGTCACACCCAACACAGATACGCAGTATTTT
>TRBV6-5|few|TRBJ2-7|TRBD2
CASSYLGLAGGSIQGEQYF
TGTGCCAGCAGTTACCTGGGACTAGCGGGGGGGAGTATTCAGGGCGAGCAGTACTTC
>TRBV29-1|-|TRBJ1-2|TRBD1
CSVEDLQGRFSF
TGCAGCGTTGAAGACTTACAGGGGAGGTTCAGTTTC
>TRBV7-8|-|TRBJ2-3|-
CASSLVGSSASTDTQYF
TGTGCCAGCAGCTTAGTCGGTTCGAGCGCTAGCACAGATACGCAGTATTTT
>TRBV6-1|few|TRBJ2-4|-
CASSRLLKSDIQYF
TGTGCCAGCAGTCGACTGCTTAAGAGCGACATTCAGTACTTC
>TRBV5-1|-|TRBJ1-5|-
CASSPTGGPNQPQHF
TGCGCCAGCAGCCCGACGGGGGGGCCCAATCAGCCCCAGCATTTT
>TRBV15|once|TRBJ2-5|TRBD1
CATSGDSLETQYF
TGTGCCACCAGCGGGGACAGCTTAGAGACCCAGTACTTC
>TRBV12-3/TRBV12-4|-|TRBJ2-7|-
CASSLARRGDEQYF
TGTGCCAGCAGTTTAGCTCGGAGGGGTGACGAGCAGTACTTC
>TRBV29-1|few|TRBJ2-7|TRBD2
CSVDLADEQYF
TGCAGCGTTGACCTAGCGGACGAGCAGTACTTC
>TRBV5-6|few|TRBJ2-5|-
CASSARESLWETQYF
TGTGCCAGCAGCGCCCGGGAAAGCCTGTGGGAGACCCAGTACTTC
>TRBV20-1|few|TRBJ2-3|TRBD1
CSARDFRTGGEDTQYF
TGCAGTGCTAGAGATTTTAGGACAGGGGGTGAAGATACGCAGTATTTT
>TRBV12-3/TRBV12-4|-|TRBJ1-1|TRBD1
CASSLPGQGSTEAFF
TGTGCCAGCAGTTTACCCGGACAGGGCAGCACTGAAGCTTTCTTT
>TRBV6-6|-|TRBJ2-5|TRBD1
CASSQTGVVETQYF
TGTGCCAGCAGCCAGACAGGGGTGGTAGAGACCCAGTACTTC
>TRBV2|once|TRBJ1-2|TRBD1
CASSTTGGEGYTF
TGTGCCAGCAGCACTACAGGGGGTGAGGGCTACACCTTC
>TRBV4-1|-|TRBJ2-1|TRBD2
CASRTSGRSDEQFF
TGCGCCAGCAGGACTAGCGGGAGGTCGGATGAGCAGTTCTTC
>TRBV9|-|TRBJ2-1|TRBD2
CASSVSGGPHNEQFF
TGTGCCAGCAGCGTCTCGGGGGGGCCCCACAATGAGCAGTTCTTC
>TRBV2|-|TRBJ2-1|TRBD2
CASSLGLAVRHEQFF
TGTGCCAGCAGTTTAGGACTAGCGGTCCGTCATGAGCAGTTCTTC
>TRBV7-2|few|TRBJ2-2|-
CASSLISLVGELFF
TGTGCCAGCAGCTTAATTTCCCTGGTCGGGGAGCTGTTTTTT
>TRBV9|-|TRBJ1-1|-
CASSPTPGHTEAFF
TGTGCCAGCAGCCCCACTCCGGGGCACACTGAAGCTTTCTTT
>TRBV27|-|TRBJ1-2|TRBD1
CASRGTGSANGYTF
TGTGCCAGCAGGGGGACAGGTTCAGCAAATGGCTACACCTTC